The 7 T cell receptor beta chains reported below all come from one sample, sequenced in a study of beta chain features in type 1 diabetes. Reverse transcribing all isolated RNA meant expressed TCRB transcripts were sequenced. Generated by immunoSEQ multiplex PCR, the TCRdb table keeps only in-frame clones and is missing some. Of 250,000 to 300,000 clones detected, around 22% appear once; the ten largest clones hold more than 0.009%. Regarding the study as a whole: People with Type 1 diabetes carried modestly yet significantly shorter TCRB CDR3s in all four CD4+ subsets.

Their antigens remain unidentified. Sequencing was carried out using naive CD4+ T cells from blood. The receptors were gathered from a woman in her 30s with type 1 diabetes.

This clone has more than one count but fewer than ten. V gene TRBV30 combines with J gene TRBJ2-5; maybe TRBD2 (6 bases). The V gene's germline CDR1 is GTSNPN and CDR2 SVGIG (reference sequence). Deletions cut 0 bases from V and 4 bases from J, with 9 bases between. CDR3 length: 13 amino acids. The CDR3 spells CAWSVPSAETQYF. The CDR3 nucleotides read TGTGCCTGGAGTGTACCTAGCGCAGAGACCCAGTACTTC. The entire variable domain, with the rest obtained from reference TRBV30 and TRBJ2-5, is as follows: SQTIHQWPATLVQPVGSPLSLECTVEGTSNPNLYWYRQAAGRGLQLLFYSVGIGQISSEVPQNLSASRPQDRQFILSSKKLLLSDSGFYLCAWSVPSAETQYFGPGTRLLVL.

Only a few counts were recorded for this clone. The V and J genes are TRBV7-9 and TRBJ2-5, with D possibly matching TRBD1 (6 bases). Germline CDR1 reads SEHNR; CDR2 reads FQNEAQ (reference sequence). The V end was cut by 6 bases, the J end by 7 bases, with 15 bases between. The CDR3 loop spans 13 amino acids. The CDR3, as DNA: TGTGCCAGCAGTTTCCAGGGGATAAGGACCCAGTACTTC. Translating it yields CASSFQGIRTQYF.

This clone turned up a few times. The chain links TRBV30 to TRBJ1-1; D gene unclear. The CDR3 runs 15 residues. Germline CDR1 GTSNPN, CDR2 SVGIG (reference sequence). Trimming took 2 bases from V and 4 from J, leaving 17 bases between them. The CDR3, as DNA: TGTGCCTGGAGTCTGATCCCGGGATTTGGCACTGAAGCTTTCTTT. Translation gives CAWSLIPGFGTEAFF.

This clone occurred a few times. The rearrangement uses TRBV28 and TRBJ2-7, with a possible D match to TRBD2 (6 bases). V was cut by 6 bases and J by 7 bases, with 25 bases left in between. Germline-derived CDR1 and CDR2 are MDHEN and SYDVKM. CDR3 length: 16 amino acids. The CDR3 region has the DNA TGTGCCAGCAGACTTTCGGGAACTAGCAGCCTGGGGGAGCAGTACTTC. Protein sequence: CASRLSGTSSLGEQYF.

The genes are TRBV27 and TRBJ1-5; the match to TRBD1 covers 11 bases. The ends lost 6 bases at V and 6 bases at J; junction bases unmatched: 10. CDR1 MNHEY and CDR2 SMNVEV come from the germline V gene (reference sequence). CDR3 size: 16 residues. Written as DNA, the CDR3 is TGTGCCAGCAGCTCTCTCGGACAGGGGGCCGGTCAGCCCCAGCATTTT. Protein product: CASSSLGQGAGQPQHF.

A few counts support this clone. J is TRBJ1-1 and V is TRBV7-9; D is uncertain. The V gene lost 0 bases and the J gene lost 0 bases, with 8 bases spanning the gap. The CDR3 is 15 amino acids. Germline V CDR1 and CDR2: SEHNR, FQNEAQ (reference sequence). The CDR3 sequence is CASSLALSVNTEAFF. The CDR3 DNA reads as TGTGCCAGCAGCTTAGCGCTGTCGGTGAACACTGAAGCTTTCTTT.

This clone was detected only a few times. The chain joins TRBV5-1 to TRBJ2-1, with 7 bases identical to TRBD2. The CDR3 is 16 amino acids. The germline V gene encodes CDR1 SGHRS and CDR2 YFSETQ. Trimming took 0 bases from V and 8 from J; bases not matched to a gene: 11. The CDR3 here is CASSLGPASGGDEQFF. CDR3 DNA: TGCGCCAGCAGCTTGGGACCTGCTAGCGGCGGCGATGAGCAGTTCTTC.